This T cell receptor beta chain came from a study of regulatory T cells in long-lasting Graves disease. Time point in this sample: persistent/refractory GD, antithyroid drugs over 5 years with positive TRAb. PBMCs provided the RNA from which the TCR library was made. In the case of this clonotype: Its antigen is undetermined.

The CDR3 sequence is 15 residues long. Germline lookup yields CDR1 MNHGY and CDR2 SVAAGI. Trimming cost V 0 bases and J 4 bases; bases outside gene matches: 3. Regarding the study as a whole: Relative to newly diagnosed Graves' patients, persistent ones had lower TCR diversity. When disease was persistent, TRBV28, TRBJ1-2 and TRBJ2-5 were the favored segments.

Libraries of TCR beta came from iRepertoire HTBI primers plus Arm-PCR of CDR3 regions. TCRdb reprocessed the multiplex PCR reads with MiXCR, giving one entry per CDR3 protein. The table lists a few hundred thousand distinct CDR3 sequences, around a quarter of them singletons, with around 26% in the top ten. Sequences were derived from peripheral blood mononuclear cells (PBMCs), sampled when the disease was refractory, from a patient treated with antithyroid drugs. V is TRBV6-9 and J is TRBJ2-3; TRBD2 agrees at 8 bases. This TCR was recovered from a female donor with Graves disease. The CDR3, as DNA: TGTGCCAGCAGTTATTCCGGACTAGCCGCAGATACGCAGTATTTT. As protein: CASSYSGLAADTQYF.